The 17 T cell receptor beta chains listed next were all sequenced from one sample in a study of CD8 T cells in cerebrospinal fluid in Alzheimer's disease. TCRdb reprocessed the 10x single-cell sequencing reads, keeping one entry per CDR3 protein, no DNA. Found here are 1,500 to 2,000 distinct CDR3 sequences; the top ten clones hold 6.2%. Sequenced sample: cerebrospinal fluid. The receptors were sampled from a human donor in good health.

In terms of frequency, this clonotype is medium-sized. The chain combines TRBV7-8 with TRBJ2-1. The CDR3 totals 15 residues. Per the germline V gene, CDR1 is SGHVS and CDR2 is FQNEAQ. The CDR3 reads CASSSEGWMRNEQFF.

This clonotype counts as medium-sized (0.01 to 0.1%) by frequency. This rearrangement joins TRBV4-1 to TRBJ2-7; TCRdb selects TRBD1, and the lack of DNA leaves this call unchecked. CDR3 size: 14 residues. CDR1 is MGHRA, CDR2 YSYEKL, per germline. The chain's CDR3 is CASSQGQGEYEQYF.

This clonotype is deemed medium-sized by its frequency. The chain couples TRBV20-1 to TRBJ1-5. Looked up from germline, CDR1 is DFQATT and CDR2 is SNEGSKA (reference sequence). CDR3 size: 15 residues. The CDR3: CSATLPRGGVQPQHF.

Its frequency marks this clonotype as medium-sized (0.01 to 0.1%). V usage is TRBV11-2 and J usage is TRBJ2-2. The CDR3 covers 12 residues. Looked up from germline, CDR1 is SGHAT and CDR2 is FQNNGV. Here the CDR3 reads CASSWRTGELFF.

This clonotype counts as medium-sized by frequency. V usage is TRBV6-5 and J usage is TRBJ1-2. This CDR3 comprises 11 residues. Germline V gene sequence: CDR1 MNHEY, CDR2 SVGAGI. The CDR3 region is CASSYLGRFSF.

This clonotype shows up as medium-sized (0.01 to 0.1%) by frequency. Here the CDR3 reads CASSYGQSSYNEQFF. The chain has TRBV7-9 and TRBJ2-1; lacking DNA, the TRBD1 call made by TCRdb goes unchecked. The CDR3 has 15 amino acids. CDR1 and CDR2 (germline): SEHNR, FQNEAQ (reference sequence).

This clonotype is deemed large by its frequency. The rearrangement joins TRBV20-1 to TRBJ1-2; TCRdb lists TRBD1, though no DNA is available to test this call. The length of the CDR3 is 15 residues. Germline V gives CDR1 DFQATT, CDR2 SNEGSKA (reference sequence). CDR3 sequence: CSAAAPETPNYGYTF.

CDR3 sequence: CASSPPPGAGNTIYF. The V gene is TRBV18, the J gene TRBJ1-3; TCRdb's D call, TRBD1, is unchecked because there is no DNA. Germline V gene sequence: CDR1 KGHSH, CDR2 LQKENI. CDR3 length: 15 residues. The full variable domain, its missing parts supplied by reference TRBV18 and TRBJ1-3, is NAGVMQNPRHLVRRRGQEARLRCSPMKGHSHVYWYRQLPEEGLKFMVYLQKENIIDESGMPKERFSAEFPKEGPSILRIQQVVRGDSAAYFCASSPPPGAGNTIYFGEGSWLTVV.

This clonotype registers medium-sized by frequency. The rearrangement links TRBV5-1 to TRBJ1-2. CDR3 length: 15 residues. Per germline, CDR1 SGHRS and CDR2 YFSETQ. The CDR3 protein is CASSLAGEYEYGYTF. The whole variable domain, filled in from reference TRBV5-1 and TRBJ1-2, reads KAGVTQTPRYLIKTRGQQVTLSCSPISGHRSVSWYQQTPGQGLQFLFEYFSETQRNKGNFPGRFSGRQFSNSRSEMNVSTLELGDSALYLCASSLAGEYEYGYTFGSGTRLTVV.

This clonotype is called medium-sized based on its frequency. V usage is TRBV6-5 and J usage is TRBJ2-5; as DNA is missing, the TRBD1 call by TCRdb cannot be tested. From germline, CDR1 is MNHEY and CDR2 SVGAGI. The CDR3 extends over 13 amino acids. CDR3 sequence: CASREQGTGTQYF.

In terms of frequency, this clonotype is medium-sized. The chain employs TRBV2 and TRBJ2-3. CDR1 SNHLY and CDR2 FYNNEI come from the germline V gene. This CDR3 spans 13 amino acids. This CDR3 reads CASSSLTTDTQYF.

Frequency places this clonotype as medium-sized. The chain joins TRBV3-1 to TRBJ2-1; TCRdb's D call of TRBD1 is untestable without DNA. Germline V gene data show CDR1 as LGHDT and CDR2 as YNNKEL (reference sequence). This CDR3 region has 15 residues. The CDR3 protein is CASSLRQGTYNEQFF.

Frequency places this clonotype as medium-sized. Here the CDR3 reads CASSLDPSGVTYNEQFF. The rearrangement links TRBV5-1 to TRBJ2-1. CDR3 length equals 17 residues. Germline CDR1 and CDR2: SGHRS and YFSETQ.

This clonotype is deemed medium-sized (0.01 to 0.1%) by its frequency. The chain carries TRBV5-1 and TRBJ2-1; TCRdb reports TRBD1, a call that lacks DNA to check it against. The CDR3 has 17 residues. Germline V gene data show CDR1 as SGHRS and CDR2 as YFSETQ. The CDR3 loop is CASSLEHRRRFGNEQFF.

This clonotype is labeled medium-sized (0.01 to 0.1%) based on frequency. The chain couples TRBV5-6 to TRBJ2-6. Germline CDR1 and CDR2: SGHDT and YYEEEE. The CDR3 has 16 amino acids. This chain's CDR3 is CASSFARVSGANVLTF.

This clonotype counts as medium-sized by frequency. The CDR3 protein is CASSSPSEQFF. V is TRBV5-6 and J is TRBJ2-1. Germline-derived CDR1 and CDR2 are SGHDT and YYEEEE. The CDR3 totals 11 residues.

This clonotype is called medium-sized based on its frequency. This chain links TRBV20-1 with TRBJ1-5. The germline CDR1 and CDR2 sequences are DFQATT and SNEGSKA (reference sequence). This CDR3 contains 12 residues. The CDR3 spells CSAQGPAQPQHF.